Below are 15 T cell receptor beta chains sequenced from a single sample in a study of beta chain features in type 1 diabetes. cDNA synthesis used the whole RNA isolate, giving expressed TCRB sequences. Sequenced by immunoSEQ multiplex PCR; TCRdb stores in-frame clones only, minus some. The table has under 500,000 clones, approximately 28% seen once. The sequenced material came from naive CD4+ T cells from blood. The source is a man between 18 and 35 years old in good health.

This clone was recorded a few times. The gene calls are TRBV30 and TRBJ1-5; D is unresolved. CDR1 and CDR2 from the germline V gene are GTSNPN and SVGIG (reference sequence). V was trimmed by 3 bases and J by 2 bases, leaving 11 bases between them. This CDR3 comprises 14 residues. DNA for the CDR3: TGTGCCTGGAGGGACGTAGGCGGCAATCAGCCCCAGCATTTT. As protein: CAWRDVGGNQPQHF.

The rearrangement joins TRBV29-1 to TRBJ1-5, with no clear D. Germline V gene sequence: CDR1 SQVTM, CDR2 ANQGSEA. This CDR3 has 12 residues. V lost 4 bases to trimming and J lost 7 bases, with 11 bases between them. The CDR3 here is CSVVAGGQPQHF. The CDR3 DNA sequence: TGCAGCGTTGTGGCGGGAGGGCAGCCCCAGCATTTT.

This clone has just a few counts. The genes are TRBV30 and TRBJ1-5; D gene uncertain. The CDR3 is 14 residues long. Germline V CDR1 and CDR2: GTSNPN, SVGIG (reference sequence). Trimming removed 1 base from V and 0 bases from J, with 7 bases in between. The CDR3 spells CAWSATHSNQPQHF. The CDR3 DNA reads TGTGCCTGGAGTGCCACACATAGCAATCAGCCCCAGCATTTT.

This clone was counted only a few times. V is TRBV18 and J is TRBJ2-3; TRBD1 aligns across 9 bases. Germline V lookup: CDR1 KGHSH, CDR2 LQKENI. This CDR3 comprises 15 residues. The J segment lost 3 bases and the V segment lost 2 bases, leaving 3 bases of the junction unmatched. CDR3 residues: CASSPLGQGTDTQYF. The CDR3 DNA sequence: TGTGCCAGCTCACCATTGGGACAGGGAACAGATACGCAGTATTTT.

The chain carries TRBV14 and TRBJ1-5; 8 positions match TRBD1. This CDR3 region has 14 residues. Germline values: CDR1 SGHDN, CDR2 FVKESK. The ends lost 4 bases at V and 4 bases at J; junction bases unmatched: 3. In DNA form, the CDR3 reads TGTGCCAGCAGCCCCCAGGGGGCGAATCAGCCCCAGCATTTT. Amino acids: CASSPQGANQPQHF.

The J gene is TRBJ2-7, the V gene TRBV7-2; D is ambiguous. Germline CDR1 reads SGHTA; CDR2 reads FQGNSA. The CDR3 is 13 amino acids. With 2 bases removed from V and 3 bases from J, the gap between germline ends came to 8 bases. CDR3 loop: CASSLSALYEQYF. Written as DNA, the CDR3 is TGTGCCAGCAGCTTATCTGCCCTCTACGAGCAGTACTTC.

V usage is TRBV10-3 and J usage is TRBJ2-7; TRBD1 matches 7 bases. Germline CDR1 ENHRY, CDR2 SYGVKD. This CDR3 spans 15 amino acids. After removal of 6 bases from V and 3 bases from J, the junction contained 11 bases not matched to a gene. The CDR3 is CAIRKYSGTDYEQYF. The DNA for the CDR3 is TGTGCCATCAGAAAATATTCCGGGACAGACTACGAGCAGTACTTC.

The rearrangement joins TRBV10-3 to TRBJ1-1; TRBD1 aligns across 8 bases. Per the germline V gene, CDR1 is ENHRY and CDR2 is SYGVKD. CDR3 length equals 14 residues. V dropped 6 bases and J dropped 1; count of bases not matched to a gene: 4. The CDR3 region is CAISYDRGNTEAFF. The DNA for the CDR3 is TGTGCCATCAGCTATGACAGGGGGAACACTGAAGCTTTCTTT.

The chain has TRBV10-3 and TRBJ2-5; D remains unclear. V shed 8 bases and J shed 1 base, with 11 bases lying between them. Germline V gives CDR1 ENHRY, CDR2 SYGVKD. The CDR3 has 13 amino acids. CDR3 amino acids: CAICRTLQETQYF. The CDR3 DNA reads TGTGCCATCTGCAGGACCCTCCAAGAGACCCAGTACTTC.

This clone has a handful of counts. The same CDR3 is also encoded by other DNA sequences in this sample. The gene calls are TRBV25-1 and TRBJ2-3; TRBD2 agrees at 13 bases. The CDR3 loop spans 16 amino acids. CDR1 is MGHDK and CDR2 is SYGVNS in the germline V gene. V shed 3 bases and J 3 bases; nucleotides not matched to a gene: 3. The CDR3 sequence is CASSDGLAGVTDTQYF. In DNA form, the CDR3 reads TGTGCCAGCAGTGACGGACTAGCGGGAGTGACAGATACGCAGTATTTT.

The CDR3 here is CASSVGREAGYTF. CDR3 DNA: TGTGCCAGCAGTGTTGGGAGGGAGGCGGGCTACACCTTC. This chain uses TRBV2 with TRBJ1-2; unclear D gene. V gave up 4 bases and J gave up 8 bases, with 14 bases separating them. Germline CDR1 is SNHLY and CDR2 is FYNNEI. The CDR3 sequence is 13 residues long. The whole variable domain, filled in from reference TRBV2 and TRBJ1-2, reads EPEVTQTPSHQVTQMGQEVILRCVPISNHLYFYWYRQILGQKVEFLVSFYNNEISEKSEIFDDQFSVERPDGSNFTLKIRSTKLEDSAMYFCASSVGREAGYTFGSGTRLTVV.

V gene TRBV14 combines with J gene TRBJ2-1; D is ambiguous. V lost 0 bases and J 4 bases, leaving 13 bases between the germline ends. Germline CDR1 and CDR2: SGHDN and FVKESK. CDR3 length: 16 residues. CDR3: CASSQDYLGWYNEQFF. The CDR3 coding sequence is TGTGCCAGCAGCCAAGACTACCTAGGATGGTACAATGAGCAGTTCTTC.

This clone turned up a few times. V usage is TRBV7-2 and J usage is TRBJ2-7; D is ambiguous. The CDR3 spans 14 residues. V was clipped by 3 bases and J by 3 bases, with 12 bases between them. The V gene's germline CDR1 is SGHTA and CDR2 FQGNSA. The CDR3 region is CASSFRQVSYEQYF. CDR3 coding DNA: TGTGCCAGCAGCTTCCGGCAGGTCAGCTACGAGCAGTACTTC.

The rearrangement uses TRBV29-1 and TRBJ2-3; D remains ambiguous. CDR1 is SQVTM, CDR2 ANQGSEA, per germline. This CDR3 is built from 12 residues. The V end was cut by 8 bases, the J end by 0 bases, with 9 bases between. The CDR3 region has the DNA TGCAGCTGTAGGTCCAGCACAGATACGCAGTATTTT. Translating it yields CSCRSSTDTQYF.

This clone has a handful of counts. The chain uses TRBV13 and TRBJ2-7; tentative D call: TRBD1 (5 bases). CDR1 and CDR2 from the germline V gene are PRHDT and FYEKMQ (reference sequence). The CDR3 length is 13 residues. Trimming left V 7 bases short and J 4 bases short, with 14 bases between. The CDR3 loop reads CASTTREFYEQYF. The CDR3 DNA is TGTGCCAGCACTACCAGGGAATTTTACGAGCAGTACTTC.